One sample yielded the 24 T cell receptor beta chains listed below, sequenced in a study of beta chain features in type 1 diabetes. Study-wide results and caveats: Patients with Type 1 diabetes showed moderately but significantly shorter TCRB CDR3s in all four CD4+ subsets.

The investigators reverse transcribed all of the isolated RNA, so they sequenced expressed TCRB transcripts. Here immunoSEQ multiplex PCR was the method, and the copy in TCRdb shows in-frame clones only, minus some. The table includes approximately 250,000 clones, 11% detected once. For these TCRs, the target antigens are not known. The sequenced sample was naive CD4+ T cells from blood. These receptors were collected from a young man with type 1 diabetes.

CDR3 loop: CASSLRSNQETQYF. The CDR3 DNA reads as TGTGCCAGCAGCCTCCGGAGCAACCAAGAGACCCAGTACTTC. This chain joins TRBV7-6 and TRBJ2-5, with D unresolved. Germline V gene data show CDR1 as SGHVS and CDR2 as FNYEAQ. V dropped 5 bases and J dropped 0 bases, with 10 bases sitting between them. The length of the CDR3 is 14 residues.

This clone was seen only a few times. The rearrangement joins TRBV4-3 to TRBJ2-1, with 8 bases lining up with TRBD2. This CDR3 is built from 15 residues. CDR1 is LGHNA and CDR2 is YSLEER in the germline V gene. The V and J ends lost 6 bases and 5 bases, in that order; junction bases with no gene match: 9. The chain's CDR3 is CASRKGSGANNEQFF. The DNA of the CDR3 is TGCGCCAGCAGGAAGGGTAGCGGGGCGAACAATGAGCAGTTCTTC.

This clone was picked up a small number of times. The chain couples TRBV7-3 to TRBJ2-1, with D tentatively TRBD2 (7 bases). The V and J ends lost 5 bases and 8 bases respectively, with 16 bases between them. The CDR3 totals 14 residues. CDR1 is SGHTA and CDR2 is FQGTGA in the germline V gene. The CDR3 is CASSPWGGQDEQFF. The CDR3 DNA sequence: TGTGCCAGCAGCCCCTGGGGGGGCCAGGATGAGCAGTTCTTC.

This chain joins TRBV6-5 and TRBJ2-5, with 7 nucleotides matching TRBD1. The CDR3 has 14 amino acids. The ends lost 5 bases at V and 1 base at J; junction bases unmatched: 4. Per the germline V gene, CDR1 is MNHEY and CDR2 is SVGAGI. DNA of the CDR3: TGTGCCAGCAGTCCCGGGACAGCCCAAGAGACCCAGTACTTC. It yields the protein CASSPGTAQETQYF.

This clone was seen a few times. V usage is TRBV6-5 and J usage is TRBJ1-5; 11 nucleotides agree with TRBD1. Germline trimming cut 4 bases from V and 5 bases from J; bases unmatched to any gene: 4. The germline V gene encodes CDR1 MNHEY and CDR2 SVGAGI. The CDR3 runs to 15 residues. The CDR3 region is CASSFWTGGYQPQHF. The DNA for the CDR3 is TGTGCCAGCAGTTTTTGGACAGGGGGCTATCAGCCCCAGCATTTT.

This rearrangement joins TRBV4-2 to TRBJ1-4; 9 bases map to TRBD1. This CDR3 region has 15 residues. After removal of 2 bases from V and 3 bases from J, the junction contained 1 base not matched to a gene. CDR1 and CDR2 (germline): LGHNA, YNFKEQ. CDR3 region: CASSQTGGPNEKLFF. DNA for the CDR3: TGTGCCAGCAGCCAAACAGGGGGCCCTAATGAAAAACTGTTTTTT.

The chain has TRBV7-2 and TRBJ1-2, with 9 bases that match TRBD1. The germline V gene has CDR1 SGHTA and CDR2 FQGNSA. J was trimmed by 6 bases and V by 1 base; bases with no gene match: 3. The length of the CDR3 is 14 residues. CDR3 loop: CASSLETGGDGYTF. The DNA of the CDR3 is TGTGCCAGCAGCTTAGAGACAGGGGGAGATGGCTACACCTTC.

This clone showed up just a few times. The chain links TRBV7-9 to TRBJ1-3; 7 nucleotides line up with TRBD1. Germline V CDR1 and CDR2: SEHNR, FQNEAQ (reference sequence). CDR3 length equals 14 residues. V shed 4 bases, J shed 4 bases, and the junction held 4 bases outside the gene matches. In DNA form, the CDR3 reads TGTGCCAGCAGCTCACAGGGGCCCGGAAACACCATATATTTT. It specifies CASSSQGPGNTIYF.

There are a few counts of this clone. The chain couples TRBV10-2 to TRBJ2-7; 7 bases are a match to TRBD1. This CDR3 is built from 13 residues. Trimming at V came to 6 bases and at J to 3 bases, leaving 5 bases not matched to a gene. CDR1 WSHSY and CDR2 SAAADI come from the germline V gene. The CDR3 coding sequence is TGCGCCAGCAGGGACCGGGACAGCTACGAGCAGTACTTC. Its protein is CASRDRDSYEQYF.

The rearrangement joins TRBV6-5 to TRBJ2-3; tentatively, D is TRBD1 (6 bases). The CDR3 runs 12 residues. V dropped 8 bases and J dropped 5 bases, with 11 bases sitting between them. Per the germline V gene, CDR1 is MNHEY and CDR2 is SVGAGI. Written as DNA, the CDR3 is TGTGCCAGCTCGCAGGGGAGAGATACGCAGTATTTT. Protein sequence: CASSQGRDTQYF.

This clone has more than one count but fewer than ten. The genes are TRBV7-2 and TRBJ2-3; 12 bases map to TRBD2. This CDR3 region has 17 residues. Germline V gene sequence: CDR1 SGHTA, CDR2 FQGNSA. After removal of 4 bases from V and 2 bases from J, the junction contained 7 bases not matched to a gene. The CDR3 is CASSSRRTSGDTDTQYF. CDR3 DNA sequence: TGTGCCAGCAGCTCGAGGCGGACTAGCGGGGACACAGATACGCAGTATTTT.

The V gene is TRBV28, the J gene TRBJ2-2; 9 bases fit TRBD1. Germline lookup yields CDR1 MDHEN and CDR2 SYDVKM. This CDR3 region has 15 residues. J lost 2 bases, V lost 8 bases, and 6 bases had no gene match. This CDR3 reads CASRSGQGNTGELFF. The CDR3 DNA sequence: TGTGCCAGCCGATCGGGACAGGGTAACACCGGGGAGCTGTTTTTT.

This clone was observed a handful of times. The chain employs TRBV7-2 and TRBJ2-3; D remains unclear. V lost 2 bases to trimming and J lost 1 base, with 7 bases between them. Germline loops: CDR1 SGHTA, CDR2 FQGNSA. The CDR3 is 14 amino acids. CDR3 nucleotide sequence: TGTGCCAGCAGCTTAAACAGACGCACAGATACGCAGTATTTT. It translates to CASSLNRRTDTQYF.

This clone has just a few counts. The V gene is TRBV7-8, the J gene TRBJ2-1, with a weak D call TRBD2 (5 bases). The V end was cut by 4 bases, the J end by 6 bases, with 13 bases between. The CDR3 is made up of 14 amino acids. CDR1 is SGHVS, CDR2 FQNEAQ, per germline. The CDR3 protein is CASSSTRALNEQFF. The CDR3 DNA reads TGTGCCAGCAGCTCAACTAGGGCCCTCAATGAGCAGTTCTTC.

This clone has only a few counts. V is TRBV5-4 and J is TRBJ1-4; D uncertain. Germline CDR1 SGHNT, CDR2 YYREEE (reference sequence). Trimming pared 4 bases from V and 8 bases from J, leaving 18 bases between. The CDR3 spans 15 residues. CDR3 DNA sequence: TGTGCCAGCAGCCCGGCGGGCACCCGTAGGGAAAAACTGTTTTTT. Its translation: CASSPAGTRREKLFF.

This clone came up a few times. V gene TRBV18 combines with J gene TRBJ1-6, with TRBD1 as a possible D gene (6 bases). V lost 3 bases and J lost 7, with 13 bases in between. This CDR3 is 15 amino acids long. The germline CDR1 and CDR2 sequences are KGHSH and LQKENI. CDR3 bases: TGTGCCAGCTCACCGAGAGGACAGTCAAATTCACCCCTCCACTTT. Protein product: CASSPRGQSNSPLHF.

This rearrangement joins TRBV6-1 to TRBJ1-2, with 7 bases that match TRBD1. Germline V gene data show CDR1 as MNHNS and CDR2 as SASEGT. The junction had 2 bases not matched to a gene; V was cut back by 3 bases and J by 4 bases. The CDR3 runs 13 residues. The DNA of the CDR3 is TGTGCCAGCAGTGAGGGGACAGCCTATGGCTACACCTTC. This translates into CASSEGTAYGYTF.

This clone has just a few counts. CDR3 DNA sequence: TGTGCCAGGGATTGGAGGGAGCAGTACTTC. Its protein product is CARDWREQYF. V usage is TRBV7-6 and J usage is TRBJ2-7, with a weak D call TRBD2 (5 bases). V lost 9 bases, J lost 7 bases, and 10 bases lay in between. This CDR3 contains 10 residues. Germline lookup yields CDR1 SGHVS and CDR2 FNYEAQ.

This clone has only a few counts. This rearrangement joins TRBV5-1 to TRBJ2-2; possible D gene TRBD1, 6 bases. The CDR3 loop spans 15 amino acids. The germline CDR1 and CDR2 sequences are SGHRS and YFSETQ. Trimming shortened V by 4 bases and J by 6 bases, and 16 bases separated the two germline ends. Here the CDR3 reads CASSVDPQGSGELFF. CDR3 bases: TGCGCCAGCAGCGTAGACCCTCAGGGGTCCGGGGAGCTGTTTTTT.

Only a few counts were recorded for this clone. The chain has TRBV5-1 and TRBJ2-3; 12 bases fit TRBD2. Germline V gene lookup returns CDR1 SGHRS and CDR2 YFSETQ. V lost 9 bases, J lost 6 bases, and 8 bases stayed unmatched. This CDR3 contains 14 residues. As DNA, the CDR3 is TGCGCCACCCGGACTAGCGGGGTCGGCGATACGCAGTATTTT. It encodes CATRTSGVGDTQYF.

This clone was counted a few times. The CDR3 is CASSIHSTGELFF. CDR3 DNA sequence: TGTGCCAGTAGTATACACAGCACCGGGGAGCTGTTTTTT. This rearrangement joins TRBV19 to TRBJ2-2; D uncertain. The CDR3 has 13 residues. With 2 bases removed from V and 4 bases from J, the gap between germline ends came to 5 bases. The germline CDR1 and CDR2 sequences are LNHDA and SQIVND (reference sequence).

This clone showed up just a few times. The chain carries TRBV20-1 and TRBJ2-1; no clear D. The CDR3 loop spans 10 amino acids. Germline V gene lookup returns CDR1 DFQATT and CDR2 SNEGSKA (reference sequence). Trimming shortened V by 6 bases and J by 8 bases, and 8 bases separated the two germline ends. CDR3 nucleotides: TGCAGTGCCGCGTCGGATGAGCAGTTCTTC. This codes for CSAASDEQFF.

This clone was seen only a few times. This chain connects TRBV14 to TRBJ2-1; D remains ambiguous. CDR1 and CDR2 from the germline V gene are SGHDN and FVKESK. This CDR3 spans 13 amino acids. V was cut by 4 bases and J by 3 bases, with 7 bases left in between. CDR3 nucleotides: TGTGCCAGCAGCCTGCGGAGCTACAATGAGCAGTTCTTC. Residues: CASSLRSYNEQFF.

This clone came up a few times. The chain carries TRBV7-9 and TRBJ1-4; D not resolved. Germline CDR1 SEHNR, CDR2 FQNEAQ (reference sequence). Trimming took 2 bases from V and 4 from J, leaving 8 bases between them. This CDR3 is 14 amino acids long. CDR3 nucleotide sequence: TGTGCCAGCAGCTTACACAGCCTTAATGAAAAACTGTTTTTT. It is translated as CASSLHSLNEKLFF. Complete variable domain (other parts from reference TRBV7-9 and TRBJ1-4): DTGVSQNPRHKITKRGQNVTFRCDPISEHNRLYWYRQTLGQGPEFLTYFQNEAQLEKSRLLSDRFSAERPKGSFSTLEIQRTEQGDSAMYLCASSLHSLNEKLFFGSGTQLSVL.